The present entry profiles one T cell receptor (beta chain) with its context. This clone was seen only a few times. Which antigen it targets is not known. No base qualities exist here, and no much larger clone lies one base off it. A distance of 11 bases separates the germline ends of V and J, which lose 2 bases and 1 base respectively. From cysteine to phenylalanine, the CDR3 is 16 amino acids long. Kept here is only the CDR3 DNA, which spans 48 bases and is read in frame from base 1. CDR1 and CDR2 are read off the germline V gene as MNHEY and SVGEGT. The sample comes from a study of blood T cell repertoires in COVID-19 (dated by TCRdb to 2020 to 2021). In the study overall: Collaborator samples came from the United States, Italy and Spain and covered acute and convalescent phases of COVID-19. The material from the prospective study consisted of cDNA or gDNA derived from T cells, B-cell-depleted T cells, or PBMCs. Sample metadata almost always included a de-identified subject ID, COVID-19 status, age in years and sex. Deeply sampled blood TCRbeta repertoires from subjects exposed to, actively infected with, or recovered from COVID-19 were included in the dataset. Where HLA class I and class II types were available, the types were taken from metadata supplied by the sample provider, not from assay-based typing. A freely available public database, intended as a resource for researchers studying the immune response to SARS-CoV-2, is where the repertoires were released. Samples came from the ongoing ImmuneRACE study (first 160 participants) plus 1,254 subjects from 6 global collaborators.

TCRbeta CDR3 regions were amplified from genomic DNA using the immunoSEQ Assay, a bias-controlled multiplex PCR. The study's own analysis went as follows. The number of nucleated cells in each sample was estimated from the amplification of reference gene primers within the assay. Sequence reads were collapsed and filtered to measure the absolute abundance of every unique TCRbeta CDR3 rearrangement. Productive Simpson clonality was computed per sample as the square root of Simpson's diversity index over productive rearrangements. TCRdb mirrors the immuneACCESS table, restricted to in-frame sequences. Some clones are absent from its copies; in checked studies, under half trace to an unresolved V gene, and the reason for the others is unknown. D and trimming come from the DNA, and the V and J calls and clone size come from that table. The sample includes tens of thousands of clones, with 86% observed a single time. Together, the top ten hold about 14% of the sample.

General findings and caveats noted by the study authors: The quantity of clinical and demographic metadata differed by source and by participant and was supplied without curation.

Collaborating institutions collected whole blood in K2EDTA tubes following their own protocols. For TCRbeta analysis, collaborators shipped samples as frozen whole blood, isolated PBMCs, or DNA extracted from either of those sample types. The chain is assembled from TRBV6-2 or TRBV6-3 and TRBJ2-2, and perhaps TRBD1 as D gene, on 5 matching bases. Sequences were obtained from peripheral blood. The receptor comes from a human donor in a cohort sampled during active COVID-19. The nucleotides read TGTGCCAGCAGTTACAGGGGCAAGAGGAACACCGGGGAGCTGTTTTTT. Its protein is CASSYRGKRNTGELFF.